This T cell receptor (beta chain) was retrieved from a study of blood T cell repertoires in COVID-19. Study background: The United States, Italy and Spain were the sources of the acute and convalescent COVID-19 samples. Sample material is recorded as cDNA or gDNA derived from T cells, B-cell-depleted T cells, or PBMCs.

This CDR3 has 15 amino acids. Germline V gene data show CDR1 as SGDLS and CDR2 as YYNGEE. V lost 1 base to trimming and J lost 4 bases, with 14 bases between them. Authors' methods: Reference gene primer amplification in the assay estimated nucleated cell counts. Measured with immunoSEQ multiplex PCR; TCRdb has only the in-frame clones, and not every one. D and trimming come from the DNA, and the V and J calls and clone size come from that table. This sample has 150,000 or so clones, with 85% found just once. This clonotype originated in a human donor with acute or convalescent COVID-19. The donor label of this sample is uncertain. Sequenced material: peripheral blood. The chain is built from TRBV9 and TRBJ1-2; no firm D call. The chain's CDR3 is CASSVSPTPSYGYTF. The CDR3 DNA is TGTGCCAGCAGCGTATCCCCTACCCCCTCCTATGGCTACACCTTC.